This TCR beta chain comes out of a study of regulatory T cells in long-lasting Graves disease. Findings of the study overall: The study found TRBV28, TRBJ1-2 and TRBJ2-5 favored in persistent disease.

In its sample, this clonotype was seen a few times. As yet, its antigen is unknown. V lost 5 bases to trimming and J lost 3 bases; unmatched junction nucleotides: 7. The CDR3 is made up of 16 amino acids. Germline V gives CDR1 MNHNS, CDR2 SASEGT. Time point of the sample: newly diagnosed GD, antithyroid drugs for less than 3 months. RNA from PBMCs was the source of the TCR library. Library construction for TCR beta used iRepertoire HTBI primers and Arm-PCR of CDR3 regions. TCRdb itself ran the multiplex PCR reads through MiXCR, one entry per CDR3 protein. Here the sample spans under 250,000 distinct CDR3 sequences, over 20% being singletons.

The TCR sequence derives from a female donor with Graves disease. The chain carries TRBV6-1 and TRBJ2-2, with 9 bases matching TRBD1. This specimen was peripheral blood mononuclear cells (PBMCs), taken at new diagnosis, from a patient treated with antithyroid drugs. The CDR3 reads CASSPGTGLDTGELFF. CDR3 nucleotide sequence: TGTGCCAGCAGTCCCGGGACAGGGTTAGACACCGGGGAGCTGTTTTTT.